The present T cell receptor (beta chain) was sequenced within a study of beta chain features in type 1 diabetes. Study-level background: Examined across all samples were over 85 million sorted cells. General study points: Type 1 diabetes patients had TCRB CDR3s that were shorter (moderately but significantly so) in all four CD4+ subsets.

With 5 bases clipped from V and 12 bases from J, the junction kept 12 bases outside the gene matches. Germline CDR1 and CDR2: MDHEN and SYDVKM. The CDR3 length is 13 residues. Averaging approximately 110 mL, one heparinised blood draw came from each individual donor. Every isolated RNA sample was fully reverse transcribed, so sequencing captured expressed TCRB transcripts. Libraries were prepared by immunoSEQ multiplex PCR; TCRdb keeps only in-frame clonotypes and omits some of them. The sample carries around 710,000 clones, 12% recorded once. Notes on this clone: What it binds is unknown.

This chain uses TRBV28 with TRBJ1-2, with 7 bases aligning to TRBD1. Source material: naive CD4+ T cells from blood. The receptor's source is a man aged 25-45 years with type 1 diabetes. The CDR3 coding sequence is TGTGCCAGCAGTCCCTCGACAGGGCCCGGGGACACCTTC. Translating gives CASSPSTGPGDTF.